Reported below is one TCR beta chain. What it binds is unknown. The CDR3 length is 16 residues. Germline loops: CDR1 LNHDA, CDR2 SQIVND (reference sequence). V lost 5 bases to trimming and J lost 5 bases; unmatched junction nucleotides: 9. The protocol was immunoSEQ multiplex PCR, while the TCRdb copy is restricted to in-frame clones and leaves out a portion. The sample yields hundreds of thousands of clones, 75% to 90% seen once. These data come from a study of Ad26.COV2.S vaccination and SARS-CoV-2 variants. In the study overall: Sample donor was a member of the COV1001 Ad26.COV2.S trial arm. The vaccine Ad26.COV2.S was put into the muscle once, or twice with 56 days between. Study results and caveats: After vaccination, substantial breadth of spike-specific CD8+ and CD4+ responses was reported.

Treatment given: approximately 18 received Ad26.COV2.S at low or high dose, single or two shots; about 5 received placebo; per-sample allocation not given. Specimen acquisition occurred on day 63 following the initial vaccine or placebo injection. The vaccine delivered Wuhan-strain SARS-CoV-2 spike through an Ad26 vector. The chain is built from TRBV19 and TRBJ2-1, with 10 bases fitting TRBD2. This receptor was identified in a person between 18 and 60 years old who received the Ad26.COV2.S COVID-19 vaccine or a placebo. Sequencing was performed on peripheral blood, taken in a trial of Ad26.COV2.S vaccine versus placebo. The CDR3 protein is CASSPPGLAGDNEQFF. In DNA, the CDR3 is TGTGCCAGTAGTCCGCCAGGGCTAGCGGGGGACAATGAGCAGTTCTTC.